Sequencing of this T cell receptor beta chain was carried out in a study of blood T cell repertoires in COVID-19. TCRdb keeps only in-frame clones here, not all; method: immunoSEQ multiplex PCR. The sample contains about 58,000 clones, approximately 90% of which appear only once. Trimming left V 6 bases short and J 7 bases short, with 12 bases between. The CDR3 totals 13 residues. CDR1 is MNHEY, CDR2 SVGAGI, per germline. The chain carries TRBV6-5 and TRBJ2-2; D not certain. The receptor's source is a woman aged 60 to 75 with active COVID-19. The specimen was peripheral blood. In nucleotides, the CDR3 is TGTGCCAGCAGCGACCAGACAATCGGGGAGCTGTTTTTT. Amino acids: CASSDQTIGELFF.